These T cell receptor beta chains were read from a single sample in a study of persistence of HIV-infected CD4 T cells. These receptors are not linked to any known antigen. Only in-frame clones appear in the TCRdb table, and some are missing; sequencing was by immunoSEQ multiplex PCR. The data show some 21,000 clones, about 80% seen once. The sample consisted of CD4+ T cells sorted from PBMCs after approximately 20-hour stimulation, taken from a patient who received antiretroviral therapy. These receptor sequences come from an adult man with HIV who was CMV-seropositive. Each CDR3 is given with its conserved first and last residue. D genes are given only for firm matches. The listing skips clone size in some rows; elsewhere it reads once, few, many or a size class.

>NA|TRBJ1-1|TRBV28|NA
TGTGCCAGCAGTTTAATCGGGCCGATGAACACTGAAGCTTTCTTT
CASSLIGPMNTEAFF
>NA|TRBJ2-2|TRBV6-6|NA
TGTGCCAGCAGTTACGGGTCGGGGGGCCTGGAGCTGTTTTTT
CASSYGSGGLELFF
>NA|TRBJ2-3|TRBV5-1|NA
TGCGCCAGCAGCTTTTCCTCCGGGACCTCCACAGATACGCAGTATTTT
CASSFSSGTSTDTQYF
>NA|TRBJ1-1|TRBV29-1|NA
TGCAGCGTTTGGGTGGGCCGGAACACTGAAGCTTTCTTT
CSVWVGRNTEAFF
>medium-sized|TRBJ2-6|TRBV5-1|NA
TGCGCCAGCAGCTTGGGGGCCCCCGGGGCCAACGTCCTGACTTTC
CASSLGAPGANVLTF
>NA|TRBJ2-7|TRBV27|TRBD1
TGTGCCAGCAGTTTATGGGGGACAGGGGATTCCTACGAGCAGTACTTC
CASSLWGTGDSYEQYF
>few|TRBJ1-1|TRBV5-1|TRBD1
TGCGCCAGCAGCCAATCAGGGGGTGTCACTGAAGCTTTCTTT
CASSQSGGVTEAFF
>NA|TRBJ1-5|TRBV4-1|TRBD1
TGCGCCAGCAGCTTCGAGGAGGGGGCTCACAATCAGCCCCAGCATTTT
CASSFEEGAHNQPQHF
>once|TRBJ2-1|TRBV6-6|NA
TGTGCCAGCAGTACAGGGAGAATATTGATCTTC
CASSTGRILIF
>NA|TRBJ2-3|TRBV6-5|TRBD2
TGTGCCAGCAGTTTACTAGCGCGGCCAAGGGATACGCAGTATTTT
CASSLLARPRDTQYF
>NA|TRBJ1-1|TRBV9|NA
TGTGCCAGCAGCGTAGAGGTTACAGGGTCAGAAGCTTTCTTT
CASSVEVTGSEAFF
>NA|TRBJ1-4|TRBV2|NA
TGTGCCAGCGGGGAGTCGGTAATACTGTTTTTT
CASGESVILFF
>NA|TRBJ1-3|TRBV12-3/TRBV12-4|NA
TGTGCCAGCAGTCCGATCGGTGGAAACACCATATATTTT
CASSPIGGNTIYF
>NA|TRBJ2-1|TRBV7-3|TRBD1
TGTGCCAGCAGCATCAGGGGGTCCAGCTCCTACAATGAGCAGTTCTTC
CASSIRGSSSYNEQFF
>NA|TRBJ2-2|TRBV7-8|NA
TGTGCCAGCAGGGTGGGGGGCTACCTCGCCGGGGAGCTGTTTTTT
CASRVGGYLAGELFF
>NA|TRBJ1-1|TRBV29-1|TRBD1
TGCAGCGTTGAAGGGGTTACAGGGGAAAGGATGAACACTGAAGCTTTCTTT
CSVEGVTGERMNTEAFF
>NA|TRBJ1-5|TRBV21-1|NA
TGTGCCAGCAGCATTCCCAAAGGACAGTCCGGGGGAACCCTTAGCAATCAGCCCCAGCATTTT
CASSIPKGQSGGTLSNQPQHF
>few|TRBJ1-2|TRBV19|NA
TGTGCCAGTAGTATGGTTAATGAAGTCAGCTATGGCTACACCTTC
CASSMVNEVSYGYTF
>NA|TRBJ2-7|TRBV19|TRBD1
TGTGCCACCCAAACACACAGGGGCAGCTCCTACGAGCAGTACTTC
CATQTHRGSSYEQYF
>NA|TRBJ1-2|TRBV15|NA
TGTGCCACCAGCGCCCCCTGGGCACAGGCCTATGGCTACACCTTC
CATSAPWAQAYGYTF
>once|TRBJ2-1|TRBV19|NA
TGTGCCAGTAGTATAGGGCCGGGGGTAAGACAGTTCTTC
CASSIGPGVRQFF
>NA|TRBJ1-2|TRBV3-1/TRBV3-2|NA
TGTGCCAGCTGGGACGGAGGACTTGGCTACACCTTC
CASWDGGLGYTF
>NA|TRBJ1-5|TRBV29-1|TRBD1
TGCAGCGTTCGGGACAGGGGCCATCAGCCCCAGCATTTT
CSVRDRGHQPQHF
>NA|TRBJ1-6|TRBV18|NA
TGTGCCAGCTCACCACGGCGGAATTCACCCCTCCACTTT
CASSPRRNSPLHF
>NA|TRBJ2-1|TRBV5-1|NA
TGCGCCAGCAGCTTGAGGACAGCCGGCGAGCAGTTCTTC
CASSLRTAGEQFF
>NA|TRBJ1-1|TRBV5-1|NA
TGCGCCAGCAGCTTATCTCTTGCAGGAGGAGTCACTGAAGCTTTCTTT
CASSLSLAGGVTEAFF
>few|TRBJ1-5|TRBV6-5|NA
TGTGCCAGCAGTCGGGACCGTAATAGCAATCAGCCCCAGCATTTT
CASSRDRNSNQPQHF
>NA|TRBJ1-1|TRBV7-9|NA
TGTGCCAGCAGCTACGGGCCGAACACTGAAGCTTTCTTT
CASSYGPNTEAFF
>NA|TRBJ2-7|TRBV3-1/TRBV3-2|TRBD1
TGTGCCAGCAGCTCGGACAGGGAGAGTCAGCAGTACTTC
CASSSDRESQQYF
>NA|TRBJ2-5|TRBV6-5|NA
TGTGCCAGCAGTCAGAGGCGAGAGACCCAGTACTTC
CASSQRRETQYF
>medium-sized|TRBJ2-2|TRBV7-8|TRBD2
TGTGCCAGCAGCCATCCTCGGACTAGCGGGGGGTACACCGGGGAGCTGTTTTTT
CASSHPRTSGGYTGELFF
>medium-sized|TRBJ2-3|TRBV6-1|NA
TGTGCCAGCAGTGAACTTATTGGGGGTGGTGCGAGAGATACGCAGTATTTT
CASSELIGGGARDTQYF
>NA|TRBJ2-1|TRBV21-1|NA
TGTGCCAGCAGCAAAGGGGACTTGAGCTCCTACAATGAGCAGTTCTTC
CASSKGDLSSYNEQFF
>NA|TRBJ1-2|TRBV21-1|NA
TGTGCCAGCAGCAAAGGGGGGGCGCAGGGCTACACCTTC
CASSKGGAQGYTF
>NA|TRBJ1-4|TRBV15|TRBD1
TGTGCCACCAGCACGGGACAGGGGCTTTGGGAAAAACTGTTTTTT
CATSTGQGLWEKLFF
>NA|TRBJ2-1|TRBV6-1|NA
TGTGCCAGCAGTTCGACAGGAGACTACAATGAGCAGTTCTTC
CASSSTGDYNEQFF
>NA|TRBJ1-6|TRBV10-1|NA
TGCGCCAGCAGTGAGAGGGCCGGATCACCCCTCCACTTT
CASSERAGSPLHF
>NA|TRBJ2-7|TRBV12-3/TRBV12-4|NA
TGTGCCGGCAGTTGGGCCGAACCCTACGAGCAGTACTTC
CAGSWAEPYEQYF
>NA|TRBJ1-1|TRBV5-1|TRBD1
TGCGCCAGCAGCTTGATGACAGGGGGCGCGGGCACTGAAGCTTTCTTT
CASSLMTGGAGTEAFF
>NA|TRBJ1-2|TRBV28|NA
TGTGCCAGCAGTTTAATTGGCGGCGTCCCCTATGGCTACACCTTC
CASSLIGGVPYGYTF